The rows below give T cell receptor beta chains drawn from one sample of a study of T-cell reconstitution after alpha-beta-depleted transplantation in children. TCRdb reprocessed the PCR reads via MiXCR and lists one record per CDR3 protein. The table has some 3,000 distinct CDR3 sequences, 20% seen once. The source was PBMCs, mostly from graft donor cells, collected 60 days after TCRalphabeta/CD19-depleted stem cell transplant. Every receptor here comes from a female patient under 18 who had a stem cell transplant for acute lymphoblastic leukemia, so the T cells may come from the graft donor. Both conserved end residues are part of each CDR3. D genes are given only for firm matches.

J | D | V | CDR3
TRBJ1-5 | - | TRBV20-1 | CCERPLVWRHVQPQHF
TRBJ1-5 | - | TRBV18 | CASSPGGSNQPQHF
TRBJ2-4 | TRBD1 | TRBV29-1 | CSVLGGRGKNIQYF
TRBJ1-3 | - | TRBV6-5 | CASKGPNSGNTIYF
TRBJ1-2 | - | TRBV3-1 | CASSQDRAANYGYTF
TRBJ2-3 | - | TRBV6-4 | CASSPRGHTDTQYF
TRBJ2-7 | TRBD1 | TRBV11-2 | CASSLVEDRRYEQYF
TRBJ2-7 | - | TRBV28 | CASSPYYEQYF
TRBJ2-1 | TRBD2 | TRBV5-1 | CASSLAGVADEQFF
TRBJ2-1 | - | TRBV20-1 | CSARSVIGHGSYNEQFF
TRBJ1-4 | - | TRBV20-1 | CSARFGGTNEKLFF
TRBJ1-1 | - | TRBV7-9 | CASSLERLGTEAFF
TRBJ2-7 | - | TRBV6-2/TRBV6-3 | CASIPGDSYEQYF
TRBJ1-1 | TRBD1 | TRBV7-6 | CASSATGQATTEAFF
TRBJ2-5 | TRBD1 | TRBV5-6 | CASSFPGGVQETQYF
TRBJ2-5 | - | TRBV5-1 | CASSLAPTIQETQYF
TRBJ2-7 | - | TRBV7-9 | CASSSLTPSRYEQYF
TRBJ2-7 | TRBD1 | TRBV10-3 | CAISRSRQGAHHEQYF
TRBJ2-2 | - | TRBV20-1 | CSASSETGELFF
TRBJ1-2 | - | TRBV7-9 | CASSPSRTLTYGYTF
TRBJ2-7 | - | TRBV12-3/TRBV12-4 | CASTRGGYEQYF
TRBJ2-5 | TRBD2 | TRBV13 | CASSFRGEGETQYF
TRBJ2-1 | - | TRBV18 | CASSPPVDLHEQFF
TRBJ1-5 | TRBD1 | TRBV20-1 | CSASSRGNQPQHF
TRBJ2-5 | - | TRBV7-3 | CASSRTGGLKETQYF
TRBJ2-1 | - | TRBV12-2 | CASRRGGPVNEQFF
TRBJ2-5 | TRBD1 | TRBV7-7 | CASSSPLDRGQETQYF
TRBJ2-3 | - | TRBV19 | CASSISKTSSVTDTQYF
TRBJ2-5 | - | TRBV27 | CASSPDSLGETQYF
TRBJ1-1 | TRBD1 | TRBV18 | CASSQTGYGPNTEAFF
TRBJ2-7 | - | TRBV2 | CASSEAFRGQIYGYEQYF
TRBJ2-1 | TRBD2 | TRBV5-5 | CASSLFTSGSSYNEQFF
TRBJ1-6 | TRBD1 | TRBV5-1 | CASSLGTGTGNLSPLHF
TRBJ1-1 | - | TRBV5-1 | CASSLVFMGLNTEAFF
TRBJ2-7 | - | TRBV5-1 | CASSLSDEQYF
TRBJ2-7 | - | TRBV7-9 | CASSLAHEQYF
TRBJ1-2 | TRBD1 | TRBV23-1 | CASSHSRRDRGLLDYGYTF
TRBJ2-3 | - | TRBV20-1 | CSARDSTTDTQYF
TRBJ1-5 | TRBD1 | TRBV19 | CASSMDRGRNQPQHF
TRBJ1-1 | - | TRBV15 | CATSRDRWRRAFF
TRBJ1-5 | TRBD1 | TRBV30 | CAWNTQGKGSNQPQHF
TRBJ2-1 | - | TRBV27 | CASSLSANEQFF